This T cell receptor beta chain was identified during a study of blood T cell repertoires in COVID-19. On the study more broadly: Samples of COVID-19 (acute and convalescent) were obtained from the United States, Italy and Spain. T cells, B-cell-depleted T cells, or PBMCs provided the cDNA or gDNA that served as material.

Per the original data handling: Amplified reference gene primers provided the basis for estimating nucleated cell counts. Produced via immunoSEQ multiplex PCR; TCRdb's table is partial and in-frame only. V, J and clone size were drawn from that table, and D and trimming were deduced from the DNA. The table records 95,000 or so clones, 79% of them present only once. The sequenced sample consisted of peripheral blood. The sequence derives from a woman older than 75 with active or convalescent COVID-19.

CDR3: CASRSRGPGLAAPEQYF. The CDR3 DNA follows: TGTGCCAGCAGATCCAGGGGGCCCGGACTAGCGGCACCCGAGCAGTACTTC. This chain joins TRBV2 and TRBJ2-7, with 10 positions matching TRBD2. There are 17 residues in the CDR3. V shed 6 bases and J 6 bases; nucleotides not matched to a gene: 17. CDR1 and CDR2 from the germline V gene are SNHLY and FYNNEI.